A selection of T cell receptor beta chains follows, all from one sample in a study of T cells in Graves' hyperthyroidism and ophthalmopathy. TCRdb called the multiplex PCR reads again in MiXCR, with one record for every CDR3 protein. The data contain under 400,000 distinct CDR3 sequences, roughly 14% of them seen just once; the ten biggest clones take up 28%. What was sequenced was blood. All receptors derive from a woman aged 18-29 years with Graves' hyperthyroidism that later progressed to Graves' ophthalmopathy. Each CDR3 is given with its conserved first and last residue. A D gene is named only where the DNA matches it firmly. Only some rows state a clone size, as once, few, many or a class for expanded clones.

16 | TRBJ1-5 | TRBV12-3/TRBV12-4 | few | - | CASSLDSWTGNQPQHF | TGTGCCAGCAGTTTAGACAGCTGGACTGGCAATCAGCCCCAGCATTTT
14 | TRBJ2-7 | TRBV5-8 | few | - | CASSLGDATYEQYF | TGTGCCAGCAGCTTGGGGGACGCAACCTACGAGCAGTACTTC
14 | TRBJ2-7 | TRBV28 | many | - | CASSFLGADYEQYF | TGTGCCAGCAGTTTCCTGGGGGCGGATTACGAGCAGTACTTC
15 | TRBJ1-2 | TRBV3-1 | - | TRBD1 | CASTLSGTGGDGYTF | TGTGCCAGCACCCTCTCCGGGACAGGGGGCGATGGCTACACCTTC
12 | TRBJ2-7 | TRBV30 | many | - | CAWTVQGYEQYF | TGTGCCTGGACCGTACAGGGATACGAGCAGTACTTC
12 | TRBJ2-7 | TRBV30 | - | TRBD1 | CAWSRQGHEQYF | TGTGCCTGGAGCCGACAGGGTCACGAGCAGTACTTC
17 | TRBJ2-2 | TRBV4-1 | - | - | CASGVRWGAINTGELFF | TGCGCCAGCGGGGTCCGGTGGGGGGCTATAAACACCGGGGAGCTGTTTTTT
15 | TRBJ2-3 | TRBV6-2/TRBV6-3 | many | - | CASSYSGGSTDTQYF | TGTGCCAGCAGTTACTCTGGAGGTAGCACAGATACGCAGTATTTT
15 | TRBJ2-6 | TRBV19 | few | - | CASSHRVSGANVLTF | TGTGCCAGTAGTCACAGGGTGAGCGGGGCCAACGTCCTGACTTTC
16 | TRBJ1-5 | TRBV28 | - | - | CASSFFLQGSNQPQHF | TGTGCCAGCAGTTTCTTTCTCCAGGGTAGCAATCAGCCCCAGCATTTT
15 | TRBJ1-4 | TRBV19 | - | - | CASSIDRATNEKLFF | TGTGCCAGTAGTATAGACAGGGCAACTAATGAAAAACTGTTTTTT
15 | TRBJ2-7 | TRBV6-2/TRBV6-3 | few | - | CASKLLGGSDYEQYF | TGTGCCAGCAAATTACTGGGAGGTTCTGACTACGAGCAGTACTTC
15 | TRBJ2-1 | TRBV29-1 | few | TRBD2 | CSVAKSGSTYNEQFF | TGCAGCGTCGCTAAAAGCGGGAGTACCTACAATGAGCAGTTCTTC
16 | TRBJ2-7 | TRBV6-6 | many | - | CASSYSLRQIAYEQYF | TGTGCCAGCAGTTACTCGCTCAGACAGATTGCCTACGAGCAGTACTTC
17 | TRBJ1-3 | TRBV18 | - | TRBD1 | CASSPTQGVSAGNTIYF | TGTGCCAGCTCACCGACACAGGGGGTATCAGCGGGAAACACCATATATTTT
12 | TRBJ1-5 | TRBV6-1 | - | - | CASSELNQPQHF | TGTGCCAGCAGTGAGTTAAATCAGCCCCAGCATTTT
17 | TRBJ2-5 | TRBV12-5 | many | TRBD2 | CASGLVHIAGEGETQYF | TGTGCTAGTGGTTTGGTACATATCGCGGGAGAGGGAGAGACCCAGTACTTC
16 | TRBJ1-1 | TRBV5-1 | - | - | CASKGGGQGVNTEAFF | TGCGCCAGCAAGGGTGGGGGGCAAGGGGTGAACACTGAAGCTTTCTTT
12 | TRBJ2-1 | TRBV7-9 | - | - | CASRAAGNEQFF | TGTGCCAGCAGAGCTGCGGGCAATGAGCAGTTCTTC
15 | TRBJ2-3 | TRBV20-1 | few | TRBD2 | CSASLLAGGGDTQYF | TGCAGTGCTAGTTTACTAGCGGGAGGGGGAGATACGCAGTATTTT
15 | TRBJ2-3 | TRBV6-1 | many | - | CASSAGRTDTDTQYF | TGTGCCAGCAGTGCGGGACGGACGGACACAGATACGCAGTATTTT
16 | TRBJ1-2 | TRBV27 | many | TRBD1 | CASSLSRGTAIYGYTF | TGTGCCAGCAGTTTATCCCGCGGGACAGCCATCTATGGCTACACCTTC
17 | TRBJ2-1 | TRBV7-8 | few | - | CASSLLGINIFDNEQFF | TGTGCCAGCAGCTTACTTGGTATTAATATTTTCGACAATGAGCAGTTCTTC
17 | TRBJ1-6 | TRBV20-1 | few | - | CSARDLRGALDNSPLHF | TGCAGTGCTAGAGATCTGAGGGGCGCGTTAGATAATTCACCCCTCCACTTT
13 | TRBJ2-2 | TRBV6-1 | many | - | CASSETGTGELFF | TGTGCCAGCAGTGAAACAGGGACCGGGGAGCTGTTTTTT
15 | TRBJ2-4 | TRBV18 | - | - | CASSPNDPERDIQYF | TGTGCCAGCTCACCAAACGACCCGGAGAGGGACATTCAGTACTTC
15 | TRBJ2-5 | TRBV18 | many | - | CASSPPARAQETQYF | TGTGCCAGCTCACCACCCGCCAGGGCACAAGAGACCCAGTACTTC
16 | TRBJ1-1 | TRBV12-3/TRBV12-4 | many | - | CASTERGRGMNTEAFF | TGTGCCAGCACCGAAAGGGGCCGGGGTATGAACACTGAAGCTTTCTTT
12 | TRBJ2-1 | TRBV4-3 | - | - | CASSQEGSEQFF | TGCGCCAGCAGCCAAGAAGGGAGTGAGCAGTTCTTC
12 | TRBJ2-1 | TRBV12-3/TRBV12-4 | - | - | CASSPRTNEQFF | TGTGCCAGCAGTCCGCGGACAAATGAGCAGTTCTTC
16 | TRBJ2-2 | TRBV7-3 | - | - | CASSLIGVSDTGELFF | TGTGCCAGCAGCTTAATCGGAGTTAGCGACACCGGGGAGCTGTTTTTT
13 | TRBJ1-2 | TRBV13 | - | - | CASSPWRGDGYTF | TGTGCCAGCAGCCCCTGGAGGGGCGATGGCTACACCTTC
16 | TRBJ2-7 | TRBV7-2 | many | TRBD2 | CASSLRLAGAAYEQYF | TGTGCCAGCAGCTTACGACTAGCGGGGGCAGCCTACGAGCAGTACTTC
15 | TRBJ2-4 | TRBV20-1 | many | - | CSAITTRGTKNIQYF | TGCAGTGCTATCACGACCAGGGGAACCAAAAACATTCAGTACTTC
14 | TRBJ2-3 | TRBV7-9 | - | TRBD1 | CASTFSTGVDTQYF | TGTGCCAGCACCTTTTCAACAGGGGTCGATACGCAGTATTTT
17 | TRBJ2-7 | TRBV5-6 | many | TRBD2 | CASSSRLAGVNSYEQYF | TGTGCCAGCAGCTCCCGACTAGCGGGAGTAAATTCCTACGAGCAGTACTTC
16 | TRBJ2-1 | TRBV2 | many | TRBD2 | CASSERDYSSYNEQFF | TGTGCCAGCAGTGAAAGGGACTATAGCTCCTACAATGAGCAGTTCTTC
15 | TRBJ2-7 | TRBV12-3/TRBV12-4 | many | TRBD2 | CASSLLAGNSYEQYF | TGTGCCAGCAGTTTGCTAGCGGGGAACTCCTACGAGCAGTACTTC
18 | TRBJ2-7 | TRBV12-3/TRBV12-4 | - | TRBD2 | CASSLGGLAGGNAYEQYF | TGTGCCAGCAGCTTGGGGGGACTAGCGGGAGGGAACGCCTACGAGCAGTACTTC
16 | TRBJ2-1 | TRBV3-1 | few | TRBD1 | CASSHSDRGDINEQFF | TGTGCCAGCAGCCATTCGGACAGGGGGGATATTAATGAGCAGTTCTTC
16 | TRBJ1-3 | TRBV5-5 | few | - | CASSSQGRSNGNTIYF | TGTGCCAGCAGCTCACAGGGCAGGTCGAATGGAAACACCATATATTTT
16 | TRBJ1-1 | TRBV18 | many | TRBD1 | CASSPLAGQGSTEAFF | TGTGCCAGCTCACCCTTGGCCGGACAGGGTTCCACTGAAGCTTTCTTT
14 | TRBJ1-1 | TRBV2 | - | TRBD1 | CASREDRAETEAFF | TGTGCCAGCAGAGAGGACAGGGCTGAAACTGAAGCTTTCTTT
13 | TRBJ2-5 | TRBV20-1 | many | - | CSARGAGQETQYF | TGCAGTGCTAGAGGGGCGGGACAAGAGACCCAGTACTTC
15 | TRBJ2-7 | TRBV12-3/TRBV12-4 | many | - | CASRRQRGSSYEQYF | TGTGCCAGCAGACGACAGAGGGGCAGCTCCTACGAGCAGTACTTC
14 | TRBJ2-3 | TRBV6-1 | many | TRBD1 | CASSVTGITDTQYF | TGTGCCAGCAGCGTGACAGGGATCACAGATACGCAGTATTTT
14 | TRBJ2-2 | TRBV7-9 | - | - | CASSYGGVTGELFF | TGTGCCAGCAGCTATGGAGGGGTCACCGGGGAGCTGTTTTTT
15 | TRBJ2-1 | TRBV28 | many | - | CASSSGQRLDNEQFF | TGTGCCAGCAGTTCAGGACAGCGACTAGACAATGAGCAGTTCTTC
15 | TRBJ2-3 | TRBV5-8 | - | - | CASSPKGRILDTQYF | TGTGCCAGCAGCCCTAAGGGCAGGATCCTCGATACGCAGTATTTT
16 | TRBJ1-6 | TRBV12-3/TRBV12-4 | - | - | CASSLVAPQGNSPLHF | TGTGCCAGCAGTTTAGTAGCACCTCAGGGTAATTCACCCCTCCACTTT
16 | TRBJ1-2 | TRBV5-6 | few | - | CASSPHGGPQAYGYTF | TGTGCCAGCAGCCCGCATGGGGGACCCCAAGCCTATGGCTACACCTTC
12 | TRBJ2-4 | TRBV28 | many | - | CASSLTSNIQYF | TGTGCCAGCAGTTTAACTTCAAACATTCAGTACTTC